Listed here are 30 T cell receptor beta chains from one sample, sequenced in a study of CD8+ T cells in alopecia areata. This sample's treatment: oral pan-JAK inhibitor, 5-10 mg twice daily. Once RNA had been extracted, it was reverse transcribed into cDNA to act as the sequencing template. Sequencing used immunoSEQ multiplex PCR; TCRdb keeps in-frame clones, though not all of them. The sample has about 190,000 clones; over 55% are singletons. The source material was CD4+ T cells sorted from blood, sampled at week 24, from a patient treated with tofacitinib. Source of these receptors: a human donor with alopecia areata.

The chain couples TRBV30 to TRBJ1-2; no clear D. From germline, CDR1 is GTSNPN and CDR2 SVGIG (reference sequence). The CDR3 has 12 residues. Between the trimmed V and J ends, which lost 2 bases and 8 bases, there was a span of 12 bases. CDR3 coding DNA: TGTGCCTGGAGTCTCCCCAGTGGAGGCTACACCTTC. Translating gives CAWSLPSGGYTF.

The chain recombines TRBV7-3 with TRBJ2-5; no clear D. V dropped 5 bases and J dropped 1 base, with 14 bases sitting between them. CDR3 length equals 15 residues. CDR1 SGHTA and CDR2 FQGTGA come from the germline V gene. The CDR3 sequence: CASSPQPGSQETQYF. The CDR3 nucleotides read TGTGCCAGCAGCCCCCAGCCTGGAAGCCAAGAGACCCAGTACTTC.

V is TRBV29-1 and J is TRBJ1-4; D remains unclear. The V gene's germline CDR1 is SQVTM and CDR2 ANQGSEA. Between the trimmed V and J ends, which lost 6 bases and 0 bases, there was a span of 14 bases. The length of the CDR3 is 15 residues. The CDR3 here is CSVAQRAATNEKLFF. In nucleotides, the CDR3 is TGCAGCGTCGCACAAAGGGCTGCAACTAATGAAAAACTGTTTTTT. The full variable domain, its missing parts supplied by reference TRBV29-1 and TRBJ1-4, is SAVISQKPSRDICQRGTSLTIQCQVDSQVTMMFWYRQQPGQSLTLIATANQGSEATYESGFVIDKFPISRPNLTFSTLTVSNMSPEDSSIYLCSVAQRAATNEKLFFGSGTQLSVL.

The gene calls are TRBV2 and TRBJ2-7, with D perhaps TRBD1 (6 bases). The V and J ends lost 9 bases and 0 bases respectively, with 12 bases between them. CDR1 and CDR2 (germline): SNHLY, FYNNEI. This CDR3 region has 13 residues. The CDR3 loop reads CASGAGVSYEQYF. The CDR3 DNA sequence: TGTGCCAGTGGGGCAGGGGTCTCCTACGAGCAGTACTTC.

The V and J genes are TRBV27 and TRBJ2-5; maybe TRBD1 (5 bases). The V and J ends lost 6 bases and 5 bases respectively, with 7 bases between them. The CDR3 is 11 residues long. Germline V gene lookup returns CDR1 MNHEY and CDR2 SMNVEV (reference sequence). The CDR3 region is CASSKGETQYF. Here the CDR3 DNA reads TGTGCCAGCAGCAAGGGGGAGACCCAGTACTTC.

Concerning this clone: Other DNA sequences within the sample encode an identical CDR3. J is TRBJ2-2 and V is TRBV5-1; D gene uncertain. The CDR3 has 13 residues. V was cut by 2 bases and J by 4 bases, with 6 bases left in between. Germline V lookup: CDR1 SGHRS, CDR2 YFSETQ. The CDR3 DNA follows: TGCGCCAGCAGCTTAGAAGGCACCGGGGAGCTGTTTTTT. Translation: CASSLEGTGELFF.

The sample holds a few counts of this clone. The same CDR3 is also encoded by other DNA sequences in this sample. V and J are TRBV6-6 and TRBJ2-6; D is unresolved. V was pared by 6 bases and J by 0 bases, with 3 bases between. Germline CDR1 MNHNY, CDR2 SVGAGI (reference sequence). CDR3 length: 13 residues. This CDR3 is CASSGSGANVLTF. CDR3 coding DNA: TGTGCCAGCAGCGGCTCTGGGGCCAACGTCCTGACTTTC.

This clone has more than one count but fewer than ten. The rearrangement uses TRBV11-2 and TRBJ1-1; 8 bases align to TRBD1. In germline, CDR1 is SGHAT, CDR2 FQNNGV. Trimming at V came to 2 bases and at J to 4 bases, leaving 6 bases not matched to a gene. This CDR3 contains 15 residues. The CDR3: CASSLQGAGSTEAFF. In nucleotides, the CDR3 is TGTGCCAGCAGCTTACAGGGGGCAGGGAGCACTGAAGCTTTCTTT. The full variable domain, in which reference TRBV11-2 and TRBJ1-1 provide the parts outside the CDR3, is EAGVAQSPRYKIIEKRQSVAFWCNPISGHATLYWYQQILGQGPKLLIQFQNNGVVDDSQLPKDRFSAERLKGVDSTLKIQPAKLEDSAVYLCASSLQGAGSTEAFFGQGTRLTVV.

The chain links TRBV4-2 to TRBJ2-7; D uncertain. The CDR3 is 16 amino acids. CDR1 and CDR2 (germline): LGHNA, YNFKEQ. The V and J ends lost 0 bases and 0 bases respectively, with 12 bases between them. The CDR3 nucleotides read TGTGCCAGCAGCCAAGACCTACGGACGGGCTCCTACGAGCAGTACTTC. Translated, it gives CASSQDLRTGSYEQYF.

In its sample, this clone was seen a few times. This chain joins TRBV28 and TRBJ2-7; 8 bases line up with TRBD1. Per germline, CDR1 MDHEN and CDR2 SYDVKM. Trimming removed 2 bases from V and 2 bases from J; junction bases left unmatched: 2. The CDR3 sequence is 14 residues long. The CDR3 DNA reads TGTGCCAGCAGTTTAGGCAGGGGGCCCTACGAGCAGTACTTC. Residues: CASSLGRGPYEQYF.

This clone was seen a few times. This chain connects TRBV27 to TRBJ1-6; 8 bases line up with TRBD1. The germline gives CDR1 MNHEY, CDR2 SMNVEV (reference sequence). Trimming cost V 4 bases and J 4 bases; bases outside gene matches: 3. This CDR3 contains 15 residues. The CDR3 DNA reads TGTGCCAGCAGTTCGGACAGGGCGTATAATTCACCCCTCCACTTT. This encodes CASSSDRAYNSPLHF.

The V and J genes are TRBV5-4 and TRBJ2-2; D gene ambiguous. Between the trimmed V and J ends, which lost 4 bases and 1 base, there was a span of 8 bases. The CDR3 has 14 amino acids. CDR1 SGHNT and CDR2 YYREEE come from the germline V gene (reference sequence). CDR3 loop: CASSPSGNTGELFF. The DNA of the CDR3 is TGTGCCAGCAGCCCCTCAGGGAACACCGGGGAGCTGTTTTTT.

V is TRBV10-3 and J is TRBJ2-3; 7 bases match TRBD1. CDR3 length equals 13 residues. V dropped 3 bases and J dropped 5; count of bases not matched to a gene: 2. Germline assignment: CDR1 ENHRY and CDR2 SYGVKD. The CDR3 nucleotides read TGTGCCATCAGTGAAGCAGGGGGAGATACGCAGTATTTT. Translated, it gives CAISEAGGDTQYF.

This chain joins TRBV20-1 and TRBJ1-1, with D uncertain. The CDR3 totals 11 residues. V was shortened by 0 bases and J by 9 bases, with 8 bases between the two germline ends. Germline CDR1 reads DFQATT; CDR2 reads SNEGSKA (reference sequence). Here the CDR3 reads CSARDSPQAFF. The CDR3 nucleotides read TGCAGTGCTAGAGATTCCCCCCAAGCTTTCTTT.

This clone has a handful of counts. CDR3 residues: CASSLQGKLEEQYF. Here the CDR3 DNA reads TGTGCCAGCAGTTTGCAGGGGAAGCTTGAAGAGCAGTACTTC. This chain connects TRBV27 to TRBJ2-7; possible D gene TRBD1, 6 bases. The CDR3 runs 14 residues. CDR1 and CDR2 (germline): MNHEY, SMNVEV (reference sequence). The ends were cut back, 3 bases at V and 7 bases at J, with 16 bases in the middle.

The J gene is TRBJ1-4, the V gene TRBV29-1, with no clear D. V dropped 5 bases and J dropped 7 bases, with 11 bases sitting between them. CDR1 is SQVTM and CDR2 is ANQGSEA in the germline V gene. The CDR3 consists of 12 residues. CDR3 sequence: CSVSVTGEKLFF. The CDR3 DNA reads TGCAGCGTTTCGGTAACTGGTGAAAAACTGTTTTTT.

This clone turned up a few times. The chain links TRBV19 to TRBJ1-1; TRBD1 is a possible D gene (5 bases). The germline CDR1 and CDR2 sequences are LNHDA and SQIVND (reference sequence). The V and J ends lost 7 bases and 6 bases respectively, with 18 bases between them. This CDR3 has 14 amino acids. The CDR3 DNA sequence: TGTGCCAGTACCCAAAGTGGAGGGGAGCCTGAAGCTTTCTTT. Protein product: CASTQSGGEPEAFF.

The J gene is TRBJ1-1, the V gene TRBV18, with D possibly matching TRBD1 (5 bases). V lost 1 base to trimming and J lost 8 bases, with 14 bases between them. CDR1 is KGHSH and CDR2 is LQKENI in the germline V gene. The CDR3 covers 14 residues. The CDR3: CASSPLFGASEAFF. The CDR3 nucleotides read TGTGCCAGCTCACCACTTTTTGGGGCCTCGGAAGCTTTCTTT.

The chain couples TRBV27 to TRBJ1-6, with a possible D match to TRBD1 (5 bases). Trimming removed 8 bases from V and 8 bases from J, with 28 bases in between. CDR3 size: 18 residues. Germline CDR1 and CDR2: MNHEY and SMNVEV (reference sequence). CDR3 sequence (DNA): TGTGCCAGCGGACAACGGTGGCAGGGCCATACAAGGGATTCACCCCTCCACTTT. This gives the protein CASGQRWQGHTRDSPLHF.

CDR3 loop: CASSLNAASQETQYF. The CDR3 region has the DNA TGTGCCAGCAGCTTAAATGCTGCCAGCCAAGAGACCCAGTACTTC. V gene TRBV7-2 combines with J gene TRBJ2-5; D remains unclear. The CDR3 length is 15 residues. CDR1 SGHTA and CDR2 FQGNSA come from the germline V gene. The germline V and J ends were trimmed by 2 bases and 1 base, with 11 bases remaining between them.

There are a few counts of this clone. V gene TRBV7-8 combines with J gene TRBJ2-2, with D possibly TRBD2 on 6 matching bases. The CDR3 has 14 residues. Germline V gene sequence: CDR1 SGHVS, CDR2 FQNEAQ. V lost 8 bases, J lost 0 bases, and 10 bases lay in between. The CDR3, as DNA: TGTGCCAGCGGGGAGGTGTCGAACACCGGGGAGCTGTTTTTT. It specifies CASGEVSNTGELFF.

In its sample, this clone was seen a few times. The chain is built from TRBV30 and TRBJ1-1, with D perhaps matching TRBD1 (5 bases). This CDR3 is built from 14 residues. V lost 7 bases and J 2 bases, leaving 17 bases between the germline ends. The V gene's germline CDR1 is GTSNPN and CDR2 SVGIG (reference sequence). CDR3 DNA sequence: TGTGCCTCATCATGGGGGGTATTAAACACTGAAGCTTTCTTT. It is translated as CASSWGVLNTEAFF.

The chain recombines TRBV9 with TRBJ1-6, with 8 bases matching TRBD1. Germline CDR1 and CDR2: SGDLS and YYNGEE. The CDR3 is 15 amino acids. V dropped 3 bases and J dropped 8; count of bases not matched to a gene: 7. The CDR3 region has the DNA TGTGCCAGCAGCGGCGGACAGGGCTTATATTCACCCCTCCACTTT. This codes for CASSGGQGLYSPLHF.

The chain carries TRBV5-1 and TRBJ1-1, with a possible D match to TRBD1 (5 bases). V was clipped by 0 bases and J by 3 bases, with 21 bases between them. Per germline, CDR1 SGHRS and CDR2 YFSETQ. This CDR3 spans 18 amino acids. CDR3 in DNA: TGCGCCAGCAGCTTGGGGCAGGGACGAAAAACTTGGGACACTGAAGCTTTCTTT. This sequence encodes CASSLGQGRKTWDTEAFF.

This chain joins TRBV6-6 and TRBJ2-7; the D gene is possibly TRBD1 (5 bases). The CDR3 is 12 amino acids. The germline V gene encodes CDR1 MNHNY and CDR2 SVGAGI (reference sequence). V lost 2 bases and J lost 5, with 7 bases in between. The CDR3 coding sequence is TGTGCCAGCAGTTACCCAGGGAACGAGCAGTACTTC. This encodes CASSYPGNEQYF.

The chain combines TRBV11-2 with TRBJ2-2, with D possibly being TRBD1 (5 bases). Per germline, CDR1 SGHAT and CDR2 FQNNGV. Trimming shortened V by 5 bases and J by 1 base, and 11 bases separated the two germline ends. The CDR3 contains 15 residues. CDR3 nucleotide sequence: TGTGCCAGCAGCCAAATGGGGCAGAACACCGGGGAGCTGTTTTTT. It translates to CASSQMGQNTGELFF.

The chain combines TRBV7-9 with TRBJ2-1; D not resolved. This CDR3 region has 16 residues. Trimming stripped 0 bases from V and 5 bases from J, with 14 bases between. Germline V gene data show CDR1 as SEHNR and CDR2 as FQNEAQ (reference sequence). CDR3 region: CASSLASTPPDNEQFF. The CDR3 nucleotides read TGTGCCAGCAGCTTAGCGTCAACCCCCCCCGACAATGAGCAGTTCTTC.

The gene calls are TRBV4-3 and TRBJ1-4; D remains unclear. CDR1 and CDR2 from the germline V gene are LGHNA and YSLEER. This CDR3 contains 13 residues. V was cut by 1 base and J by 5 bases, with 5 bases left in between. For the CDR3, the DNA is TGCGCCAGCAGCCAAGGGCAGAATGAAAAACTGTTTTTT. Translated: CASSQGQNEKLFF.

This clone was detected only once. The chain has TRBV29-1 and TRBJ1-1; D is ambiguous. Germline lookup yields CDR1 SQVTM and CDR2 ANQGSEA. This CDR3 region has 11 residues. The germline V and J ends were trimmed by 4 bases and 1 base, with 4 bases remaining between them. The CDR3 DNA is TGCAGCGTTGTGGCGAACACTGAAGCTTTCTTT. As protein: CSVVANTEAFF.

This chain links TRBV29-1 with TRBJ1-2; a weak D match, TRBD1 (6 bases). The V and J ends lost 1 base and 4 bases respectively, with 10 bases between them. Germline V CDR1 and CDR2: SQVTM, ANQGSEA. The CDR3 spans 13 residues. The CDR3 DNA reads as TGCAGCGTTGAAGGAGCGACAGGCTATGGCTACACCTTC. It specifies CSVEGATGYGYTF.